This T cell receptor beta chain was recovered during a study of T-cell memory formation after mild COVID-19 (dated by TCRdb to about 2021). Concerning the study at large: TCR sequence clusters from the two donors were found to be largely donor specific. Two young, previously healthy adult volunteers, one female and one male, were included in the cohort. T-cell clones expanding and contracting after mild COVID-19 in two donors were tracked by longitudinal TCRalpha and TCRbeta repertoire sequencing. Results and caveats for the whole study, not just this receptor: Clones that contracted from day 15 to 85 showed balanced CD4/CD8 phenotypes, whereas a second wave of clones that expanded from day 15 to 37 leaned towards CD4+. The detection of some responding clones in pre-infection memory suggests that pre-existing cross-reactive memory T cells joined the SARS-CoV-2 response. The study included only a couple of mild cases, and larger cohorts that include severe cases with pre-infection samples were judged to be necessary. Contracting CD4+ clones were located mainly in the CM and EM memory subsets, whereas CD8+ clones were found to be enriched in EMRA. Whether the second-wave clones peaking on day 37 were SARS-CoV-2 specific was not confirmed.

Ficoll-Paque density gradient centrifugation was the method used to isolate PBMCs. Sequencing instrument: Illumina NovaSeq 6000. cDNA libraries for TCRalpha and TCRbeta were prepared by 5'RACE using constant-segment primers, with sample barcodes and unique molecular identifiers added. RNA was extracted from every sample with Trizol reagent. The libraries were amplified in two PCR steps, and the second step added a second sample barcode and Illumina TruSeq adapters. Libraries were sequenced on an Illumina NovaSeq with 2 x 150 bp paired-end reads. In the original analysis: Demultiplexing of reads and collapsing into UMI-guided consensus sequences were performed with migec v1.2.7. Using mixcr v2.1.11, the UMI consensuses were aligned to TRA and TRB V and J templates and assembled into clonotypes. Clonotypes were classified as expanded or contracted when called significant by both edgeR and NoisET, with noise models trained on biological replicates. For edgeR calls, a false discovery rate-adjusted p below 0.01 and a log2 fold-change threshold of 1 were applied. As an exploratory analysis of dynamics, max-normalized trajectories of the 1000 most abundant clonotypes were examined with PCA combined with hierarchical clustering. The CD4 or CD8 phenotype of responding clones was assigned using the separately sequenced CD4+ and CD8+ repertoires. The public reads were reanalyzed by TCRdb: fastp trimming at Q25, MiXCR alignment, in-frame beta chains only. Records with the same CDR3 protein are collapsed into one entry carrying the most frequent genes and DNA. The V and J calls follow TCRdb's processing rather than the paper's. Here the sample has roughly 450,000 distinct CDR3 sequences; around 17% occur a single time. The biggest ten clones account for approximately 21% of the sample.

The CDR3 numbers 15 residues from cysteine through phenylalanine. CDR3 DNA only is kept here, 45 bases in frame from base 1. The germline V gene yields SGDLS for CDR1 and YYNGEE for CDR2. V is cut back by 2 bases and J by 0 bases, with 1 base in the junction unmatched. On this clonotype itself: Its target antigen remains unknown. No much larger clone is present one base from it, and per-base qualities are unavailable.

This chain joins TRBV9 to TRBJ2-5; 10 central bases correspond to TRBD2. The source is a man aged 18 to 35 who had mild COVID-19 (a few samples of this study predate the infection). The sample titles of this study are shuffled in the database, so cell type and time point are left out; the donor was told from shared clones. The sample was PBMCs or a T cell subset sorted from them (not recorded which). The sequence in DNA is TGTGCCAGCAGCGTTAGCGGGGGGTACCAAGAGACCCAGTACTTC. It is translated as CASSVSGGYQETQYF.